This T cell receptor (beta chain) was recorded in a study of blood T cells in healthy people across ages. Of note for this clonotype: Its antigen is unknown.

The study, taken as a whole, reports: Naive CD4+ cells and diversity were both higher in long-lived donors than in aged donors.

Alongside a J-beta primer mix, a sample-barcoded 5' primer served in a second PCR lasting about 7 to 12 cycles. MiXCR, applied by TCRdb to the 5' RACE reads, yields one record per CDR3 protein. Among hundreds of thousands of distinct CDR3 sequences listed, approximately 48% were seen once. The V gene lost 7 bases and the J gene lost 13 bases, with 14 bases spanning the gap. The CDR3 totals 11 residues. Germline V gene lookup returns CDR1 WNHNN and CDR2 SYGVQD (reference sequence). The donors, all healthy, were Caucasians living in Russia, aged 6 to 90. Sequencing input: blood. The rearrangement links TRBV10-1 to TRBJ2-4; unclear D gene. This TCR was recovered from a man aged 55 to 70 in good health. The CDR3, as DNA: TGCGCCAGCATAGACACCTACGGGCAGTACTTC. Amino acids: CASIDTYGQYF.